These 13 T cell receptor beta chains were all obtained from the same sample, sequenced in a study of human T cells and chemical hapten exposure. The time point is: patch test 2, 6 weeks after DPC sensitization. Treatment specified: therapeutic diphenylcyclopropenone sensitization with weekly scalp DPC. TCRdb used MiXCR to reprocess the RACE reads, holding one entry per CDR3 protein. The table records approximately 95,000 distinct CDR3 sequences, approximately 10% of them present only once. The sample was whole blood, taken in connection with sensitization to the hapten diphenylcyclopropenone (DPC). The receptors come from a woman between 40 and 50 years old with alopecia areata. Some clones in this sample may be carry-over from other donors' samples.

A few counts support this clonotype. The J gene is TRBJ1-5, the V gene TRBV7-2; D is possibly TRBD1 (5 bases). The CDR3 contains 15 residues. V lost 1 base to trimming and J lost 4 bases, with 11 bases between them. The germline gives CDR1 SGHTA, CDR2 FQGNSA. The chain's CDR3 is CASSLVGDPNQPQHF. The CDR3 DNA reads as TGTGCCAGCAGCTTAGTGGGGGATCCTAATCAGCCCCAGCATTTT. The full variable domain, in which reference TRBV7-2 and TRBJ1-5 provide the parts outside the CDR3, is GAGVSQSPSNKVTEKGKDVELRCDPISGHTALYWYRQSLGQGLEFLIYFQGNSAPDKSGLPSDRFSAERTGGSVSTLTIQRTQQEDSAVYLCASSLVGDPNQPQHFGDGTRLSIL.

Notes on this clonotype: Here the CDR3 omits its conserved ending phenylalanine or tryptophan, so a read error is the likely source. The CDR3 DNA is TGTGCCAGTAGTATAGTGGACGGTATCACTGAAGCTTTCTTA. Translating gives CASSIVDGITEAFL. This sequence joins TRBV19 and TRBJ1-1; D gene ambiguous. V was cut by 1 base and J by 4 bases, with 10 bases left in between. Germline CDR1 and CDR2: LNHDA and SQIVND (reference sequence). The CDR3 loop spans 14 amino acids.

This clonotype was seen at least ten times. The rearrangement uses TRBV11-2 and TRBJ1-5, with 7 bases that match TRBD1. Germline CDR1 and CDR2: SGHAT and FQNNGV. The CDR3 totals 13 residues. V was pared by 4 bases and J by 6 bases, with 3 bases of the junction left unmatched. The CDR3 loop is CASSSDRVQPQHF. The DNA for the CDR3 is TGTGCCAGCAGCTCCGACAGGGTTCAGCCCCAGCATTTT.

The chain has TRBV14 and TRBJ2-1; maybe TRBD2 (6 bases). The CDR3 is made up of 17 amino acids. Per germline, CDR1 SGHDN and CDR2 FVKESK. With 2 bases removed from V and 2 bases from J, the gap between germline ends came to 16 bases. In DNA form, the CDR3 reads TGTGCCAGCAGCCAACTCCGAGGTAGCGGTGCCTACAATGAGCAGTTCTTC. Translated: CASSQLRGSGAYNEQFF.

This chain links TRBV5-1 with TRBJ2-6; D gene unclear. CDR1 is SGHRS, CDR2 YFSETQ, per germline. This CDR3 has 17 residues. Trimming stripped 0 bases from V and 4 bases from J, with 14 bases between. This CDR3 is CASSLGSSSQGANVLTF. CDR3 sequence (DNA): TGCGCCAGCAGCTTGGGATCCTCGAGCCAAGGGGCCAACGTCCTGACTTTC.

This clonotype was detected ten times or more. The chain employs TRBV25-1 and TRBJ2-2, with 9 positions matching TRBD1. The CDR3 sequence is 18 residues long. Looked up from germline, CDR1 is MGHDK and CDR2 is SYGVNS. V trimming: 1 base; J trimming: 1 base; junction bases outside the gene matches: 7. DNA of the CDR3: TGTGCCAGCAGTGAATCCCCCACGGGACAGGGGAACACCGGGGAGCTGTTTTTT. Translation: CASSESPTGQGNTGELFF.

This clonotype was found many times. This chain connects TRBV14 to TRBJ1-2, with 9 bases aligning to TRBD1. Germline CDR1 and CDR2: SGHDN and FVKESK. CDR3 length: 15 amino acids. Trimming removed 0 bases from V and 7 bases from J; junction bases left unmatched: 6. The CDR3, as DNA: TGTGCCAGCAGCCAAGATAGAGACAGGGGGGCTGGCTACACCTTC. This translates into CASSQDRDRGAGYTF.

This clonotype was observed at least ten times. This chain joins TRBV11-2 and TRBJ2-7, with unresolved D. V lost 2 bases, J lost 6 bases, and 11 bases lay in between. Germline-derived CDR1 and CDR2 are SGHAT and FQNNGV. This CDR3 comprises 13 residues. DNA for the CDR3: TGTGCCAGCAGCTTACTTGGAAGGGCCGAGCAGTACTTC. This translates into CASSLLGRAEQYF.

This rearrangement joins TRBV2 to TRBJ1-1, with TRBD1 matching over 7 bases. This CDR3 has 13 amino acids. V gave up 3 bases and J gave up 8 bases; unmatched junction bases: 6. The V gene's germline CDR1 is SNHLY and CDR2 FYNNEI. CDR3 amino acids: CASSETGTPEAFF. CDR3 nucleotide sequence: TGTGCCAGCAGTGAGACAGGGACACCAGAAGCTTTCTTT.

This clonotype appeared many times. V and J are TRBV28 and TRBJ1-3; 8 positions agree with TRBD1. V gave up 6 bases and J gave up 8 bases; unmatched junction bases: 12. This CDR3 is 15 amino acids long. Germline-derived CDR1 and CDR2 are MDHEN and SYDVKM. The CDR3 protein is CASSQTGAPSDTIYF. The CDR3 region has the DNA TGTGCCAGCAGCCAGACAGGGGCTCCTAGCGACACCATATATTTT.

This clonotype appeared a few times. The V call is TRBV11-2, the J call TRBJ2-5, with 11 bases lining up with TRBD2. The CDR3 is 15 residues long. The V gene end was trimmed by 3 bases and the J gene end by 3 bases; junction bases not matched to a gene: 3. Germline CDR1 and CDR2: SGHAT and FQNNGV. This CDR3 reads CASSFGTSGKETQYF. CDR3 nucleotide sequence: TGTGCCAGCAGCTTTGGGACTAGCGGTAAAGAGACCCAGTACTTC. The entire variable domain, with the rest obtained from reference TRBV11-2 and TRBJ2-5, is as follows: EAGVAQSPRYKIIEKRQSVAFWCNPISGHATLYWYQQILGQGPKLLIQFQNNGVVDDSQLPKDRFSAERLKGVDSTLKIQPAKLEDSAVYLCASSFGTSGKETQYFGPGTRLLVL.

Ten or more counts support this clonotype. The rearrangement joins TRBV6-5 to TRBJ1-2; D not resolved. The V end lost 7 bases, the J end lost 10 bases, and 16 bases lay between the germline ends. The V gene's germline CDR1 is MNHEY and CDR2 SVGAGI. The CDR3 loop spans 12 amino acids. CDR3 region: CASTLPDSVYTF. CDR3 in DNA: TGTGCCAGCACCCTACCCGATTCAGTCTACACCTTC.

The count of this clonotype is one. The chain couples TRBV5-5 to TRBJ1-2; no firm D call. This CDR3 is built from 15 residues. Germline CDR1 SGHKS, CDR2 YYEKEE (reference sequence). Trimming left V 1 base short and J 0 bases short, with 10 bases between. The CDR3 sequence: CASSLLRTSNYGYTF. CDR3 sequence (DNA): TGTGCCAGCAGCTTGCTCAGGACTTCTAACTATGGCTACACCTTC.